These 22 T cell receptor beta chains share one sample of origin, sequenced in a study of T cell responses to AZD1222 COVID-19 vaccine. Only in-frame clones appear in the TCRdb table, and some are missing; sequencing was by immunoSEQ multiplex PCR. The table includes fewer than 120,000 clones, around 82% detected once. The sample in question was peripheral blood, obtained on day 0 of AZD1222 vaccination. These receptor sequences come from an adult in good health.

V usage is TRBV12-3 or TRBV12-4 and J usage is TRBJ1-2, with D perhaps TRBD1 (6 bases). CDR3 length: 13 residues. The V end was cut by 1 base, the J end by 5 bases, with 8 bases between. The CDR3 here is CASSLGRGYGYTF. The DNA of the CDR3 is TGTGCCAGCAGTTTAGGCAGGGGATATGGCTACACCTTC.

CDR3 in DNA: TGTGCCAGTAGAGGGAAAACTAATGAAAAACTGTTTTTT. Its protein is CASRGKTNEKLFF. V and J are TRBV19 and TRBJ1-4; D is unclear. This CDR3 comprises 13 residues. V was trimmed by 6 bases and J by 1 base, leaving 6 bases between them. From germline, CDR1 is LNHDA and CDR2 SQIVND (reference sequence).

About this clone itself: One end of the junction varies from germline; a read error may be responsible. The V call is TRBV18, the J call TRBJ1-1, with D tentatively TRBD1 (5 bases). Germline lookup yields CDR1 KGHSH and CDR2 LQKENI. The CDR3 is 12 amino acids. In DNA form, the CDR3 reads TGTGCCAGCTCCCCTGAAACCGGGACCCCCATCTTT. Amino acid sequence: CASSPETGTPIF. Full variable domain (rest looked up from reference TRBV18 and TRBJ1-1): NAGVMQNPRHLVRRRGQEARLRCSPMKGHSHVYWYRQLPEEGLKFMVYLQKENIIDESGMPKERFSAEFPKEGPSILRIQQVVRGDSAAYFCASSPETGTPIFGQGTRLTVV.

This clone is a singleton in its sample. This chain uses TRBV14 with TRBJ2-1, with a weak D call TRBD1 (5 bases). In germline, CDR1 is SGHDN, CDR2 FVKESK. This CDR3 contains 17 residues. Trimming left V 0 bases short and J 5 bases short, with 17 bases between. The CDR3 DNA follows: TGTGCCAGCAGCCAAGATAAGGGGTTAGCAGTCAACAATGAGCAGTTCTTC. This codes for CASSQDKGLAVNNEQFF.

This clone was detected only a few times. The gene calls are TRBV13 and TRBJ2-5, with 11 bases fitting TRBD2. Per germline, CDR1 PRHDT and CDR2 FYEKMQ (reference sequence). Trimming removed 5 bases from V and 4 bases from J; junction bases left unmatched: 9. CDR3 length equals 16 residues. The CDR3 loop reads CASSPSSGGIIETQYF. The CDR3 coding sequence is TGTGCCAGCAGCCCTTCTAGCGGGGGGATCATAGAGACCCAGTACTTC.

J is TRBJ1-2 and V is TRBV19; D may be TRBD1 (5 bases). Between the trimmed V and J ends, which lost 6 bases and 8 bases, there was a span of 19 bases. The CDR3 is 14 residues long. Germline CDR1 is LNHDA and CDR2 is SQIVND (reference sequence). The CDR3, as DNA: TGTGCCAGTAGCGTCGTCAACCGGGACGAAGGCTACACCTTC. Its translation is CASSVVNRDEGYTF.

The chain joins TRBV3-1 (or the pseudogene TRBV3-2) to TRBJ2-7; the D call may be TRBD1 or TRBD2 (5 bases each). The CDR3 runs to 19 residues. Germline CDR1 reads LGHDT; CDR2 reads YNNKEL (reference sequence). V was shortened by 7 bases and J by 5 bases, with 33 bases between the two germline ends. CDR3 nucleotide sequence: TGTGCCAGCAAGACCTACTCGGGGCCGGAAGCCAATTTTAGGAACGAGCAGTACTTC. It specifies CASKTYSGPEANFRNEQYF.

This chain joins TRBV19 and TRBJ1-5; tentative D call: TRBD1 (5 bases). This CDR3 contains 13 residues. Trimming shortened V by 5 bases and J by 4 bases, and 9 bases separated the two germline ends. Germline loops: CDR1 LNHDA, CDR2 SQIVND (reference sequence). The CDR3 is CASSEQVNQPQHF. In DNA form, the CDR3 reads TGTGCCAGTAGTGAACAGGTTAATCAGCCCCAGCATTTT.

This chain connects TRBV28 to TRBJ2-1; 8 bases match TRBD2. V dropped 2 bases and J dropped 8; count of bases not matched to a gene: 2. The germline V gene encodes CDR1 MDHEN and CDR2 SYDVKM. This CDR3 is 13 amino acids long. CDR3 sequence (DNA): TGTGCCAGCAGTTTAGTGCGGGGGGATGAGCAGTTCTTC. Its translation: CASSLVRGDEQFF.

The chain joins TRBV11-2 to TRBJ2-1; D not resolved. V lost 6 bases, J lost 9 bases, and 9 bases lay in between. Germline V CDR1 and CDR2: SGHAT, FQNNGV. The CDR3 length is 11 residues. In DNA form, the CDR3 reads TGTGCCAGCAGTCCCCGTCGTGAGCAGTTCTTC. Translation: CASSPRREQFF.

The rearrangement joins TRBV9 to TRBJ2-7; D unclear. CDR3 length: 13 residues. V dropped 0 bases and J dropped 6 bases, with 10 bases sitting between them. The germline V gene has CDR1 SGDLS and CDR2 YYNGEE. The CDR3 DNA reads TGTGCCAGCAGCGTAGACAGCCGCAGCGAGCAGTACTTC. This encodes CASSVDSRSEQYF.

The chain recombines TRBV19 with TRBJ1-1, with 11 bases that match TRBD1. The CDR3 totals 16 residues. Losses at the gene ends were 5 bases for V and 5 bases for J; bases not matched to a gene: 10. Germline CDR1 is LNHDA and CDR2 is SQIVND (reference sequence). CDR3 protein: CASSARTGGVGTEAFF. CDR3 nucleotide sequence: TGTGCCAGTAGTGCCAGGACAGGGGGCGTGGGGACTGAAGCTTTCTTT.

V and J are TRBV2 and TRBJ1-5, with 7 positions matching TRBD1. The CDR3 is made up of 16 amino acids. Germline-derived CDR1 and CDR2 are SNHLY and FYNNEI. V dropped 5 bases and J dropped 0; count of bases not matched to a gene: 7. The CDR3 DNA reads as TGTGCCAGCAGTAGACAGGGTTTGGGTAGCAATCAGCCCCAGCATTTT. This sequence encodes CASSRQGLGSNQPQHF.

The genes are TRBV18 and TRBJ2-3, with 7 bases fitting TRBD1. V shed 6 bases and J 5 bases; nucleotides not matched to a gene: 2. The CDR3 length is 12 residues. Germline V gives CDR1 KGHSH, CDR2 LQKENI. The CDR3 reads CASSPGGDTQYF. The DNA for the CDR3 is TGTGCCAGCTCCCCAGGGGGAGATACGCAGTATTTT. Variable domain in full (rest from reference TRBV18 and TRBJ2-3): NAGVMQNPRHLVRRRGQEARLRCSPMKGHSHVYWYRQLPEEGLKFMVYLQKENIIDESGMPKERFSAEFPKEGPSILRIQQVVRGDSAAYFCASSPGGDTQYFGPGTRLTVL.

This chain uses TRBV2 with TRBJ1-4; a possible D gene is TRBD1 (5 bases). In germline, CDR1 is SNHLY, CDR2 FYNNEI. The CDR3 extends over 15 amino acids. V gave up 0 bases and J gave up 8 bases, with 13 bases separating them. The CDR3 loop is CASSEAGPRGEKLFF. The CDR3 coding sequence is TGTGCCAGCAGTGAAGCGGGACCGCGGGGCGAAAAACTGTTTTTT.

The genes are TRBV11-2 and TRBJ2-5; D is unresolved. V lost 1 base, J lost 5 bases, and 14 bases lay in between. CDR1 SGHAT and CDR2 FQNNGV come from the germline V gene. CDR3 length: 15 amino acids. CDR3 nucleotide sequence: TGTGCCAGCAGCTTAGTTATGTCCCTCGGTGAGACCCAGTACTTC. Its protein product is CASSLVMSLGETQYF.

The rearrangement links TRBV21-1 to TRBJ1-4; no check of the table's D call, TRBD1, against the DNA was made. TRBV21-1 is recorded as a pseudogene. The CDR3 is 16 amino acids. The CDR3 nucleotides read TGTGCCAGCACCAATAACACAGGGTTTTCTAATGAAAAACTGTTTTTT. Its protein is CASTNNTGFSNEKLFF.

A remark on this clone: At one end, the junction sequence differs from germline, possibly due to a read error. CDR3 sequence (DNA): TGTGCCAGCAGCCAAGACGTACTCAGGGATCTGAACTTC. This translates into CASSQDVLRDLNF. The V gene is TRBV3-1 (or the pseudogene TRBV3-2), the J gene TRBJ2-7, with a possible D match to TRBD1 (5 bases). This CDR3 has 13 amino acids. The V gene's germline CDR1 is LGHDT and CDR2 YNNKEL (reference sequence).

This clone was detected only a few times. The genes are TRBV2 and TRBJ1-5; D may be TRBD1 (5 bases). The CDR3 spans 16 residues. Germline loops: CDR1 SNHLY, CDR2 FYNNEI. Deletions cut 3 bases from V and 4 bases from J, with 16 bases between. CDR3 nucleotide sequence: TGTGCCAGCAGTGATGGAGGGGCGGCCTTAAATCAGCCCCAGCATTTT. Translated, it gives CASSDGGAALNQPQHF.

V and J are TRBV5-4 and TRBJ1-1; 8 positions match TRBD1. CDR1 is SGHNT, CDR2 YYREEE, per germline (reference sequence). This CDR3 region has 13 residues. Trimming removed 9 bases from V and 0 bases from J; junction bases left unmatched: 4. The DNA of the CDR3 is TGTGCCACCGAGGACAGGGTGAACACTGAAGCTTTCTTT. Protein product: CATEDRVNTEAFF.

As DNA, the CDR3 is TGTGCCAGCAGCCAGACAGTTAATGAAAAACTGTTTTTT. Amino acids: CASSQTVNEKLFF. The rearrangement joins TRBV7-8 to TRBJ1-4; D may be TRBD1 (5 bases). Looked up from germline, CDR1 is SGHVS and CDR2 is FQNEAQ. CDR3 length: 13 amino acids. Trimming cost V 5 bases and J 4 bases, with 8 bases left between them. The full variable domain, in which reference TRBV7-8 and TRBJ1-4 provide the parts outside the CDR3, is GAGVSQSPRYKVAKRGQDVALRCDPISGHVSLFWYQQALGQGPEFLTYFQNEAQLDKSGLPSDRFFAERPEGSVSTLKIQRTQQEDSAVYLCASSQTVNEKLFFGSGTQLSVL.

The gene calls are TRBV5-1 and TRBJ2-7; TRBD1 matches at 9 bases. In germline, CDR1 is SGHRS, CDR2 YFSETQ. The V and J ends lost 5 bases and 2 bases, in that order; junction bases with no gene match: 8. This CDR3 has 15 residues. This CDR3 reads CASRPGTGLTYEQYF. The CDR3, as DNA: TGCGCCAGCAGACCCGGGACAGGGTTGACCTACGAGCAGTACTTC.